This T cell receptor beta chain was profiled in a study of blood T cell repertoires in COVID-19. Study summary: Italy, Spain and the United States were the sources of the convalescent and acute COVID-19 samples.

Clones were read by immunoSEQ multiplex PCR, and TCRdb kept only the in-frame ones, dropping some. The profile shows 150,000 to 200,000 clones, about 85% of them singletons. After removal of 3 bases from V and 12 bases from J, the junction contained 5 bases not matched to a gene. CDR3 length: 12 residues. The sequence came from a man between 60 and 75 years old with acute or convalescent COVID-19. The V and J genes are TRBV12-3 or TRBV12-4 and TRBJ1-5; TRBD1 matches 7 bases. The material sequenced was peripheral blood. The CDR3 coding sequence is TGTGCCAGCAGTTTGGCCAGACAGGGCCAGCATTTT. Translated, it gives CASSLARQGQHF.